This T cell receptor (beta chain) was sequenced during a study of long-term antiretroviral therapy in people with HIV. Deletions cut 11 bases from V and 3 bases from J, with 19 bases between. Germline V lookup: CDR1 LGHNA, CDR2 YNFKEQ. The CDR3 runs 15 residues. Version v3.0 of the immunoSEQ assay was performed at survey level. Clones were sequenced by immunoSEQ multiplex PCR, and TCRdb holds only the in-frame ones, with some missing. The sample lists 12,000 to 15,000 clones; 88% were seen once. The clonotype originates from a man between 40 and 49 years old with HIV. Sequencing used unsorted PBMCs, obtained 6.2 years after starting antiretroviral therapy. The rearrangement joins TRBV4-2 to TRBJ1-4, with no clear D. The CDR3 DNA follows: TGTGCCTCCCAGAGGAGGCATTTGGCTAATGAAAAACTGTTTTTT. Residues: CASQRRHLANEKLFF.